This TCR beta chain was identified during a study of T cells in Graves' hyperthyroidism and ophthalmopathy. This clonotype was counted many times. Its antigen remains unidentified. TCR beta CDR3 regions were amplified from RNA transcripts. Carried out on the TCR CDR3, a first-round RT-PCR used the HTBI primer set. TCRdb passed the multiplex PCR reads through MiXCR, listing each CDR3 protein once. The data show a few hundred thousand distinct CDR3 sequences, with about a sixth seen just once and 6.5% to 8% held by the top ten. Study-wide points: Most thyroid clonotypes expanded above 0.001 were also detected in blood.

This CDR3 spans 12 amino acids. V shed 2 bases and J shed 5 bases, with 6 bases lying between them. The V call is TRBV12-3 or TRBV12-4, the J call TRBJ1-2; the D is unclear. The sample was blood. The origin of this receptor is a woman younger than 45 with Graves' hyperthyroidism. The CDR3 region has the DNA TGTGCCAGCAGTTTAACACCTTATGGCTACACCTTC. This gives the protein CASSLTPYGYTF.